This entry describes one TCR beta chain. This clone has a handful of counts. Its antigen target is currently unknown. There are no base qualities to consult, and no much larger clone falls within one base. The entire isolated RNA was reverse transcribed using the High Capacity cDNA Reverse Transcription Kit, and thus expressed TCRB transcripts were sequenced. Deep immunoSEQ sequencing was performed on naive, central memory and regulatory T cell samples, with an average of approximately 3.9 million total reads per sample. After sorted cells were lysed in RLT buffer, RNA was extracted with DNase-treated RNeasy Micro or Mini kits, with the choice depending on cell number. To prevent cross-contamination, every cell subset was processed on its own, while patient and healthy donor samples were processed together. TCRB sequences were amplified from cDNA with the immunoSEQ multiplex PCR, producing 87-bp fragments spanning the CDR3 region. Sequencing of the amplicons was done on the Illumina HiSeq platform. Per the authors' processing: PCR bias was computationally corrected using synthetic template baselines, reads within Hamming distance 2 were collapsed, and singletons that could not be merged were discarded. Reads were aligned to IMGT to assign V, D and J genes, CDR3 length, and insertions or deletions at six rearrangement sites. Within each subset, clonotype counts were normalized to sorted cell number, after which true diversity and Gini coefficients were computed with the tcR R package. Repertoire sharing was quantified using the overlap coefficient calculated on TCRB nucleotide sequences. TCRdb took over this immuneACCESS table, retaining in-frame rearrangements with V and J assigned. Such tables are incomplete; in checked studies, under half of the missing clones stem from an unresolved V gene, and the remainder is unexplained. For V, J and clone size, that table is used; D and trimming come from the DNA. In this sample the table shows 300,000 to 400,000 clones, 7% to 10% of which occur a single time. The top ten clonotypes cover less than 1.2% of the sample.

A single peripheral blood draw of around 0.11 L on average was collected from each donor into heparinised tubes. Using a panel that included CD45RO, CCR7, CD25, CD127, CD95 and CD27, naive, central memory, regulatory and stem cell-like memory CD4+ T cells were sorted on a BD FACSAria II. Purity was above 98% for every sorted population. Right away, PBMCs were isolated by Lymphoprep density gradient centrifugation and were stained directly, with no culture step. Samples were stained and sorted in pairs, with one healthy donor and one patient per experiment, so that batch effects were minimized. Germline trimming amounts to 1 base on V and 8 bases on J, with 13 as the count of junction bases outside the gene matches. The germline V gene sets CDR1 to SGHTA and CDR2 to FQGNSA. The CDR3 spans 16 residues, from the cysteine through the phenylalanine. Of all the DNA, just the CDR3 is kept, 48 bases in frame from base 1.

This entry is derived from a study of beta chain features in type 1 diabetes (dated by TCRdb to between 2017 and 2018). Regarding the study in general: Mean age, gender distribution, total cell number and subset yield did not differ between patients and healthy donors. A total of over 90,000,000 sorted cells were examined across all samples, and a strong correlation was observed between cell number per subset and RNA yield. The study compared the TCRB repertoires of sorted circulating CD4+ T cell subsets in recently diagnosed type 1 diabetes patients with those in matched healthy donors. Regulatory and stem cell-like memory subsets were isolated from only 8 patients and roughly 8 healthy donors, whereas naive and central memory subsets came from all 30 or so donors. Study-level results and caveats: Naive, central memory and regulatory TCRB repertoires appeared more similar among patients than among healthy donors. HLA sub-analyses involved small numbers of individuals, so any influence of HLA type on TCRB rearrangement remained unresolved. Type 1 diabetes patients showed a moderate but significant shortening of TCRB CDR3 length in all four CD4+ subsets. At VDJ recombination sites, type 1 diabetes patients had fewer insertions and more deleted nucleotides, which implies abnormalities in thymic rearrangement. PCR might favor shorter templates, but patient and control samples were amplified and corrected together, so any skew would affect both groups equally. Because cDNA rather than genomic DNA was sequenced, highly expressing activated cells could have been over-represented, although no difference in activation and CD3 levels was found between groups.

The specimen sequenced was central memory CD4+ T cells from blood. The receptor chain draws on TRBV7-2 and TRBJ2-7; the junction holds 8 bases that match TRBD2. This TCR came from a man aged 30 to 39 with type 1 diabetes. The CDR3 corresponds to CASSLDVGGASRQQYF. The nucleotide sequence reads TGTGCCAGCAGCTTAGACGTCGGGGGGGCCTCAAGGCAGCAGTACTTC.